This T cell receptor (beta chain) was retrieved from a study of T cells in narcolepsy. Study-wide context: Enrolled donors included narcolepsy type 1 or type 2 patients and healthy controls. General study results and limits: Comparing one patient's CSF and blood CD4+ clonotypes highlighted HCRT- and TRIB2-specific autoreactive clonotypes. Reportedly, autoreactive clonotypes were serially detected in patients' blood but not controls'. Autoreactive clone sequences were missing from some blood memory CD4+ repertoires.

The CDR3 extends over 12 amino acids. Germline assignment: CDR1 SQVTM and CDR2 ANQGSEA. V shed 6 bases, J shed 7 bases, and the junction held 5 bases outside the gene matches. With regard to this clone: The antigen is undetermined.

TCRdb keeps only in-frame clones here, not all; method: immunoSEQ multiplex PCR. The sample shows tens of thousands of clones, about 91% of them seen only once. This sequence originates from a human donor with narcolepsy. Sequencing was performed on CD45RA- memory CD4+ T cells from PBMCs. The chain recombines TRBV29-1 with TRBJ1-4; 7 bases agree with TRBD1. This chain's CDR3 is CSVTGAGEKLFF. CDR3 sequence (DNA): TGCAGCGTCACAGGGGCAGGTGAAAAACTGTTTTTT. Complete variable domain (other parts from reference TRBV29-1 and TRBJ1-4): SAVISQKPSRDICQRGTSLTIQCQVDSQVTMMFWYRQQPGQSLTLIATANQGSEATYESGFVIDKFPISRPNLTFSTLTVSNMSPEDSSIYLCSVTGAGEKLFFGSGTQLSVL.